This entry lists 17 T cell receptor beta chains sequenced from one sample in a study of T-cell memory formation after mild COVID-19. TCRdb passed the 5' RACE reads through MiXCR, listing each CDR3 protein once. The sample lists 30,000 to 45,000 distinct CDR3 sequences; around 10% were seen once. Sequences were obtained from PBMCs or a T cell subset sorted from them (not recorded which). The receptors here all came from a man younger than 30 who had mild COVID-19 (a few samples of this study predate the infection). Cell type and time point are not known.

The chain carries TRBV25-1 and TRBJ1-2; D call uncertain. The CDR3 runs 12 residues. Per the germline V gene, CDR1 is MGHDK and CDR2 is SYGVNS. V lost 4 bases, J lost 8 bases, and 11 bases lay in between. The CDR3 nucleotides are TGTGCCAGCAGTGTGTCAGGATTCGGCTACACCTTC. Protein sequence: CASSVSGFGYTF.

The V and J genes are TRBV5-6 and TRBJ1-2; 9 bases match TRBD1. From germline, CDR1 is SGHDT and CDR2 YYEEEE. The CDR3 consists of 15 residues. The V and J ends lost 4 bases and 5 bases, in that order; junction bases with no gene match: 9. This chain's CDR3 is CASSVYRGPRYGYTF. In DNA, the CDR3 is TGTGCCAGCAGCGTCTACAGGGGGCCGCGGTATGGCTACACCTTC.

This clonotype has a count of ten or more. The chain is built from TRBV5-1 and TRBJ2-7, with D tentatively TRBD1 or TRBD2 (6 bases each). Trimming pared 3 bases from V and 5 bases from J, leaving 15 bases between. Germline CDR1 reads SGHRS; CDR2 reads YFSETQ. The CDR3 covers 14 residues. The CDR3 spells CASSSTGRSDEQYF. DNA for the CDR3: TGCGCCAGCAGCTCTACAGGGAGGTCGGACGAGCAGTACTTC.

In its sample, this clonotype was seen a few times. The chain is built from TRBV20-1 and TRBJ2-7; maybe TRBD1 (6 bases). Per germline, CDR1 DFQATT and CDR2 SNEGSKA (reference sequence). The CDR3 is 12 amino acids. The V and J ends lost 5 bases and 1 base respectively, with 9 bases between them. DNA for the CDR3: TGCAGTGCTGCACAGGGTTCCTACGAGCAGTACTTC. Translation: CSAAQGSYEQYF.

This clonotype was counted at least ten times. CDR3 in DNA: TGTGCCAGCAGTTACGACGGTAGCGGGGGTTGGGCAGAGACCCAGTACTTC. It yields the protein CASSYDGSGGWAETQYF. The chain carries TRBV6-2 or TRBV6-3 and TRBJ2-5; 9 bases match TRBD2. With 2 bases clipped from V and 4 bases from J, the junction kept 11 bases outside the gene matches. The germline V gene has CDR1 MNHEY and CDR2 SVGEGT. CDR3 length equals 17 residues.

This clonotype was counted many times. The chain combines TRBV24-1 with TRBJ2-3; TRBD1 agrees at 9 bases. V shed 4 bases and J 5 bases; nucleotides not matched to a gene: 6. This CDR3 is built from 15 residues. Germline V gene lookup returns CDR1 KGHDR and CDR2 SFDVKD. The CDR3: CATSDRGQGKDTQYF. CDR3 nucleotides: TGTGCCACCAGTGACAGAGGACAGGGGAAAGATACGCAGTATTTT.

This clonotype was observed at least ten times. V is TRBV7-2 and J is TRBJ1-5; no clear D gene. This CDR3 contains 13 residues. The V gene lost 4 bases and the J gene lost 3 bases, with 7 bases spanning the gap. Germline V lookup: CDR1 SGHTA, CDR2 FQGNSA. The CDR3 here is CASSSVHNQPQHF. In nucleotides, the CDR3 is TGTGCCAGCAGCTCAGTACACAATCAGCCCCAGCATTTT.

This clonotype occurred many times. This chain joins TRBV29-1 and TRBJ2-3, with D unclear. CDR1 is SQVTM and CDR2 is ANQGSEA in the germline V gene. The CDR3 is 12 amino acids. Trimming removed 1 base from V and 6 bases from J, with 8 bases in between. The CDR3 DNA is TGCAGCGTTGAAGCGGCGAGTGATACGCAGTATTTT. Residues: CSVEAASDTQYF.

This clonotype was seen repeatedly, ten times or more. The chain couples TRBV9 to TRBJ1-1; D gene unclear. Trimming removed 5 bases at V and 0 bases at J, with 8 bases between. Germline values: CDR1 SGDLS, CDR2 YYNGEE. CDR3 size: 13 residues. The CDR3 is CASSTGVNTEAFF. The CDR3 region has the DNA TGTGCCAGCAGTACCGGGGTGAACACTGAAGCTTTCTTT.

This clonotype was seen at least ten times. The chain links TRBV9 to TRBJ2-1, with 7 positions matching TRBD2. CDR1 is SGDLS, CDR2 YYNGEE, per germline. The ends lost 0 bases at V and 1 base at J; junction bases unmatched: 4. This CDR3 has 16 amino acids. The CDR3 sequence is CASSVAGAGSYNEQFF. The CDR3 region has the DNA TGTGCCAGCAGCGTAGCGGGAGCGGGGTCCTACAATGAGCAGTTCTTC. Full variable domain (remainder filled in from reference TRBV9 and TRBJ2-1): DSGVTQTPKHLITATGQRVTLRCSPRSGDLSVYWYQQSLDQGLQFLIQYYNGEERAKGNILERFSAQQFPDLHSELNLSSLELGDSALYFCASSVAGAGSYNEQFFGPGTRLTVL.

There are many counts of this clonotype. V gene TRBV6-5 combines with J gene TRBJ2-5; possibly TRBD1 or TRBD2 for D (6 bases each). The V gene lost 5 bases and the J gene lost 6 bases, with 13 bases spanning the gap. Germline values: CDR1 MNHEY, CDR2 SVGAGI. The CDR3 sequence is 13 residues long. The CDR3, as DNA: TGTGCCAGCAGTAGCTGGGGGGCGAAGACCCAGTACTTC. Encoded protein: CASSSWGAKTQYF.

This clonotype was detected ten times or more. This rearrangement joins TRBV20-1 to TRBJ2-1; 10 nucleotides match TRBD2. Germline assignment: CDR1 DFQATT and CDR2 SNEGSKA (reference sequence). J was trimmed by 0 bases and V by 1 base; bases with no gene match: 6. This CDR3 region has 17 residues. The CDR3 DNA reads as TGCAGTGCTAGAGTTAGCGGGGGGCCGGGCTCCTACAATGAGCAGTTCTTC. Amino acids: CSARVSGGPGSYNEQFF.

This clonotype was counted ten times or more. This chain uses TRBV11-2 with TRBJ2-5; the match to TRBD1 covers 7 bases. This CDR3 contains 13 residues. CDR1 is SGHAT, CDR2 FQNNGV, per germline. V was clipped by 6 bases and J by 1 base; unmatched bases: 2. The CDR3, as DNA: TGTGCCAGCAGTGGACAGGTCCAAGAGACCCAGTACTTC. As protein: CASSGQVQETQYF.

There are many counts of this clonotype. V usage is TRBV7-9 and J usage is TRBJ2-1; 7 bases match TRBD1. There are 12 residues in the CDR3. Trimming removed 6 bases from V and 8 bases from J; junction bases left unmatched: 4. In germline, CDR1 is SEHNR, CDR2 FQNEAQ (reference sequence). The CDR3 sequence is CASSHTGDEQFF. The CDR3 DNA sequence: TGTGCCAGCAGTCATACAGGGGATGAGCAGTTCTTC.

This clonotype was observed a single time. This chain connects TRBV5-1 to TRBJ2-5, with TRBD2 identical over 7 bases. Germline V gene sequence: CDR1 SGHRS, CDR2 YFSETQ. CDR3 length equals 14 residues. Losses at the gene ends were 5 bases for V and 4 bases for J; bases not matched to a gene: 8. CDR3 protein: CASRGLAVVETQYF. DNA for the CDR3: TGCGCCAGCAGAGGGCTAGCGGTTGTAGAGACCCAGTACTTC.

This clonotype was seen repeatedly, ten times or more. This rearrangement joins TRBV4-2 to TRBJ1-1; no definite D call. Germline assignment: CDR1 LGHNA and CDR2 YNFKEQ. The CDR3 runs to 12 residues. The V gene lost 0 bases and the J gene lost 10 bases, with 9 bases spanning the gap. CDR3 amino acids: CASSQDGRGAFF. The CDR3 DNA is TGTGCCAGCAGCCAAGATGGGCGCGGAGCTTTCTTT.

The chain uses TRBV5-1 and TRBJ2-7, with 12 bases that match TRBD2. Germline values: CDR1 SGHRS, CDR2 YFSETQ. The CDR3 extends over 14 amino acids. V shed 5 bases, J shed 7 bases, and the junction held 7 bases outside the gene matches. CDR3 region: CASRRTSGAQEQYF. For the CDR3, the DNA is TGCGCCAGCAGGAGGACTAGCGGGGCTCAGGAGCAGTACTTC.